Listed below are T cell receptor beta chains from one sample, sequenced in a study of cytomegalovirus exposure and HLA in healthy donors. Method: immunoSEQ multiplex PCR; TCRdb's copy keeps in-frame clones and lacks some. This table has 83,000 or so clones, around 75% appearing once. Sequenced sample: PBMCs. Receptors originate from a woman in her 40s in good health and CMV-seropositive. The CDR3 runs from the conserved cysteine through the conserved F or W. The D gene is left open where the match is weak. Clone size is not always given. Where it is, it says once, few, many or a class for expanded clones.

D gene	V gene	clone size	J gene	CDR3 protein	CDR3 DNA
TRBD2	TRBV19	NA	TRBJ2-1	CASSTGLADGEQFF	TGTGCCAGTAGTACAGGACTAGCGGATGGTGAGCAGTTCTTC
NA	TRBV5-1	NA	TRBJ1-4	CASSLAEAAAEKLFF	TGCGCCAGCAGCTTGGCCGAGGCGGCGGCTGAAAAACTGTTTTTT
TRBD1	TRBV6-1	NA	TRBJ1-5	CASRSTGLSNQPQHF	TGTGCCAGCAGATCGACAGGGCTAAGCAATCAGCCCCAGCATTTT
TRBD1	TRBV28	once	TRBJ2-3	CASSLTGQGADTQYF	TGTGCCAGCAGTTTAACGGGACAGGGGGCAGATACGCAGTATTTT
TRBD2	TRBV19	NA	TRBJ2-7	CASDSGDLSYEQYF	TGTGCCAGTGACAGCGGGGATCTCTCCTACGAGCAGTACTTC
NA	TRBV5-6	NA	TRBJ1-3	CASSLVTGSSGNTIYF	TGTGCCAGCAGCTTGGTGACAGGAAGCTCTGGAAACACCATATATTTT
TRBD1	TRBV6-5	NA	TRBJ1-2	CASSSPGGRSGYTF	TGTGCCAGCAGTTCCCCAGGGGGGCGGAGTGGCTACACCTTC
NA	TRBV19	NA	TRBJ1-1	CASTIDNLNTEAFF	TGTGCCAGTACTATCGATAACTTAAACACTGAAGCTTTCTTT
TRBD2	TRBV5-5	NA	TRBJ2-7	CASSPEGRLAGSYEQYF	TGTGCCAGCAGTCCCGAGGGGAGACTAGCGGGGAGTTACGAGCAGTACTTC
TRBD1	TRBV5-6	NA	TRBJ1-6	CAGQRQGGSPLHF	TGTGCCGGACAAAGACAGGGCGGTTCACCCCTCCACTTT
TRBD1	TRBV5-8	NA	TRBJ2-1	CASSPWAGGMNEQFF	TGTGCCAGCAGCCCCTGGGCAGGGGGCATGAATGAGCAGTTCTTC
TRBD2	TRBV4-1	few	TRBJ2-3	CASSQEVGGYTQYF	TGCGCCAGCAGCCAAGAAGTGGGGGGGTATACGCAGTATTTT
TRBD2	TRBV2	NA	TRBJ2-1	CASSLRTRRVGGNEQFF	TGTGCCAGCAGTCTTAGGACTAGGCGGGTGGGGGGCAATGAGCAGTTCTTC
NA	TRBV6-5	few	TRBJ2-7	CASSYGGVGVSYEQYF	TGTGCCAGCAGTTACGGGGGCGTAGGAGTCTCCTACGAGCAGTACTTC
TRBD2	TRBV5-5	NA	TRBJ2-3	CASSPGLAGVTDTQYF	TGTGCCAGCAGCCCCGGACTAGCGGGAGTCACAGATACGCAGTATTTT
NA	TRBV6-5	NA	TRBJ1-3	CASRSGHLTGNTIYF	TGTGCCAGCAGATCGGGACACTTAACTGGAAACACCATATATTTT
NA	TRBV6-4	once	TRBJ2-1	CASRPGAGYNEQFF	TGTGCCAGCAGACCAGGGGCGGGTTACAATGAGCAGTTCTTC
TRBD1	TRBV18	NA	TRBJ1-1	CASGGTGNTEAFF	TGTGCCAGCGGCGGGACAGGGAACACTGAAGCTTTCTTT
NA	TRBV5-6	NA	TRBJ2-7	CASSLTGETYEQYF	TGTGCCAGCAGCTTGACAGGTGAAACCTACGAGCAGTACTTC
TRBD2	TRBV27	NA	TRBJ2-7	CASQRGGFSEQYF	TGTGCCAGCCAGCGGGGGGGCTTTAGCGAGCAGTACTTC
TRBD2	TRBV9	NA	TRBJ2-2	CASSLSGVPTGELFF	TGTGCCAGCAGCCTCAGCGGGGTTCCCACCGGGGAGCTGTTTTTT
NA	TRBV7-8	NA	TRBJ1-1	CASMSRTTEAFF	TGTGCCAGCATGTCCCGGACTACTGAAGCTTTCTTT
NA	TRBV19	NA	TRBJ1-5	CASSIGQGTQPQHF	TGTGCCAGTAGTATTGGCCAGGGAACTCAGCCCCAGCATTTT
TRBD1	TRBV6-5	NA	TRBJ1-2	CASSYTGQGLGYTF	TGTGCCAGCAGTTACACAGGACAGGGGCTGGGCTACACCTTC
TRBD1	TRBV7-7	once	TRBJ2-3	CASSPGTGVDTQYF	TGTGCTAGCAGCCCCGGGACAGGGGTCGATACGCAGTATTTT
TRBD1	TRBV6-5	NA	TRBJ2-7	CASSYLRDSLYEQYF	TGTGCCAGCAGTTACCTTCGGGACAGCCTCTACGAGCAGTACTTC
NA	TRBV4-1	NA	TRBJ2-7	CASSQGASYEQYF	TGCGCCAGCAGCCAAGGGGCCTCCTACGAGCAGTACTTC
TRBD1	TRBV6-1	once	TRBJ2-2	CASSARDRARTGELFF	TGTGCCAGCAGTGCCCGAGACAGGGCCAGGACCGGGGAGCTGTTTTTT
TRBD2	TRBV5-4	NA	TRBJ2-1	CASSLGLAGGPLGEQFF	TGTGCCAGCAGCTTGGGACTAGCGGGAGGGCCATTGGGTGAGCAGTTCTTC
NA	TRBV30	NA	TRBJ2-7	CAWVSVESYEQYF	TGTGCCTGGGTTTCGGTAGAATCCTACGAGCAGTACTTC
NA	TRBV5-6	NA	TRBJ1-5	CASSIHGLRTGLSNQPQHF	TGTGCCAGCAGCATACACGGACTTCGGACGGGACTTAGCAATCAGCCCCAGCATTTT
NA	TRBV29-1	NA	TRBJ1-2	CSVQEEGYGYTF	TGCAGCGTTCAAGAGGAGGGCTATGGCTACACCTTC
NA	TRBV7-2	NA	TRBJ2-1	CASSLQGLGYNEQFF	TGTGCCAGCAGCTTACAGGGTCTGGGATACAATGAGCAGTTCTTC
NA	TRBV7-2	NA	TRBJ1-1	CASSVANTEAFF	TGTGCCAGCAGTGTGGCGAACACTGAAGCTTTCTTT
TRBD2	TRBV7-3	NA	TRBJ2-7	CASTPPLAGTYEQYF	TGTGCCAGCACCCCACCACTAGCGGGTACCTACGAGCAGTACTTC
TRBD2	TRBV27	NA	TRBJ2-7	CASSVLQAGGPGEQYF	TGTGCCAGCAGTGTGCTTCAAGCGGGAGGGCCGGGGGAGCAGTACTTC
TRBD1	TRBV18	NA	TRBJ1-1	CASSPPGQGEAFF	TGTGCCAGCTCACCACCGGGACAGGGTGAAGCTTTCTTT
TRBD2	TRBV27	NA	TRBJ2-5	CASSLLGLAGETQYF	TGTGCCAGCAGTTTATTAGGACTAGCAGGCGAGACCCAGTACTTC
TRBD2	TRBV30	NA	TRBJ2-7	CAWSVLVAGHYEQYF	TGTGCCTGGAGTGTATTGGTAGCGGGTCATTACGAGCAGTACTTC
TRBD2	TRBV27	NA	TRBJ2-7	CASSLTSVYEQYF	TGTGCCAGCAGTCTCACTAGCGTCTACGAGCAGTACTTC
TRBD1	TRBV9	NA	TRBJ1-2	CASGGQLHGYTF	TGTGCCAGCGGGGGACAGCTTCATGGCTACACCTTC
NA	TRBV19	NA	TRBJ2-2	CASRGGYTGELFF	TGTGCCAGTAGGGGAGGCTACACCGGGGAGCTGTTTTTT
TRBD1	TRBV28	NA	TRBJ1-2	CASSLRDRPIYGYTF	TGTGCCAGCAGTTTGCGGGACAGGCCGATCTATGGCTACACCTTC
NA	TRBV30	NA	TRBJ2-7	CAWSVRLADEQYF	TGTGCCTGGAGTGTACGGTTAGCGGACGAGCAGTACTTC
TRBD1	TRBV6-5	NA	TRBJ2-7	CASRTQGGPEQYF	TGTGCCAGCAGGACACAGGGGGGTCCCGAGCAGTACTTC
NA	TRBV19	NA	TRBJ1-5	CASSSWEGGANQPQHF	TGTGCCAGTAGTAGTTGGGAGGGGGGGGCCAATCAGCCCCAGCATTTT
TRBD1	TRBV28	NA	TRBJ1-1	CASSFWLFDRGRINTEAFF	TGTGCCAGCAGTTTCTGGCTATTTGACAGGGGGCGAATAAACACTGAAGCTTTCTTT
NA	TRBV27	NA	TRBJ2-7	CASSFRQDAYEQYF	TGTGCCAGCAGTTTCCGACAGGACGCCTACGAGCAGTACTTC
TRBD2	TRBV7-9	NA	TRBJ2-1	CASSPASGGYNEQFF	TGTGCCAGCAGCCCCGCTAGCGGGGGGTACAATGAGCAGTTCTTC
NA	TRBV18	NA	TRBJ2-7	CASSGSTGSSEQYF	TGTGCCAGCTCCGGGTCTACAGGGTCCAGCGAGCAGTACTTC
TRBD2	TRBV9	NA	TRBJ2-7	CASSPSGRSLYEQYF	TGTGCCAGCAGCCCGAGCGGGAGATCGTTATACGAGCAGTACTTC